The 14 T cell receptor beta chains in this list originate from one sample, sequenced in a study of blood T cell repertoires in COVID-19. Profiled with immunoSEQ multiplex PCR; TCRdb holds only in-frame clones, not every one. The table records around 76,000 clones, roughly 85% of them present only once. Sequencing was carried out using peripheral blood. These receptors were taken from a man older than 75 with acute or convalescent COVID-19.

V is TRBV9 and J is TRBJ1-4; perhaps TRBD1 as D (6 bases). This CDR3 has 16 residues. Trimming removed 4 bases at V and 1 base at J, with 14 bases between. CDR1 and CDR2 (germline): SGDLS, YYNGEE. CDR3 amino acids: CASSWGLALTNEKLFF. The DNA for the CDR3 is TGTGCCAGCAGCTGGGGGCTGGCATTAACTAATGAAAAACTGTTTTTT.

This chain joins TRBV7-2 and TRBJ2-5; TRBD1 agrees at 8 bases. Germline CDR1 is SGHTA and CDR2 is FQGNSA. This CDR3 spans 14 amino acids. The trim removed 5 bases at V and 3 bases at J, leaving 5 bases unmatched. CDR3: CASSTRQGKETQYF. The CDR3 region has the DNA TGTGCCAGCAGCACCCGACAGGGGAAAGAGACCCAGTACTTC.

For the CDR3, the DNA is TGCGCCAGCAACGATCGGACAGGGACCTACGAGCAGTACTTC. This gives the protein CASNDRTGTYEQYF. The chain carries TRBV5-1 and TRBJ2-7; 8 nucleotides match TRBD1. The CDR3 is 14 amino acids. Germline values: CDR1 SGHRS, CDR2 YFSETQ. Losses at the gene ends were 6 bases for V and 2 bases for J; bases not matched to a gene: 7.

The V gene is TRBV6-2 or TRBV6-3, the J gene TRBJ1-5; D possibly corresponds to TRBD1 (6 bases). CDR3 size: 15 residues. Trimming removed 2 bases from V and 4 bases from J, with 12 bases in between. Looked up from germline, CDR1 is MNHEY and CDR2 is SVGEGT. The CDR3 sequence is CASSYSEGGNQPQHF. CDR3 sequence (DNA): TGTGCCAGCAGTTACAGCGAGGGGGGGAATCAGCCCCAGCATTTT.

The gene calls are TRBV28 and TRBJ1-5; D is perhaps TRBD1 (6 bases). CDR1 is MDHEN, CDR2 SYDVKM, per germline. This CDR3 contains 15 residues. Trimming stripped 2 bases from V and 7 bases from J, with 15 bases between. The CDR3 DNA reads as TGTGCCAGCAGTTTACCCACAGGGTTAAGACAGCCCCAGCATTTT. Protein product: CASSLPTGLRQPQHF.

This CDR3 reads CASSQDPAVKNTEAFF. In nucleotides, the CDR3 is TGTGCCAGCAGCCAAGATCCTGCGGTCAAGAACACTGAAGCTTTCTTT. This rearrangement joins TRBV4-2 to TRBJ1-1; D is ambiguous. This CDR3 is 16 amino acids long. Trimming shortened V by 0 bases and J by 1 base, and 12 bases separated the two germline ends. The germline CDR1 and CDR2 sequences are LGHNA and YNFKEQ.

The chain joins TRBV6-2 or TRBV6-3 to TRBJ2-5; D gene unclear. This CDR3 spans 14 amino acids. V gave up 2 bases and J gave up 3 bases, with 10 bases separating them. From germline, CDR1 is MNHEY and CDR2 SVGEGT. CDR3 sequence (DNA): TGTGCCAGCAGTTACGTTACAGACGAAGAGACCCAGTACTTC. Translating it yields CASSYVTDEETQYF.

This sequence joins TRBV2 and TRBJ1-2, with TRBD1 identical over 7 bases. Unmatched junction bases numbered 9, after V lost 7 bases and J lost 4 bases. Germline loops: CDR1 SNHLY, CDR2 FYNNEI. The CDR3 consists of 14 residues. CDR3 residues: CASTLGRDSYGYTF. CDR3 sequence (DNA): TGTGCCAGCACCCTGGGTCGGGACAGCTATGGCTACACCTTC. Looking up the rest from reference TRBV2 and TRBJ1-2 gives the full variable domain: EPEVTQTPSHQVTQMGQEVILRCVPISNHLYFYWYRQILGQKVEFLVSFYNNEISEKSEIFDDQFSVERPDGSNFTLKIRSTKLEDSAMYFCASTLGRDSYGYTFGSGTRLTVV.

With regard to this clone: Different DNA sequences within this sample yield the same CDR3. J is TRBJ2-2 and V is TRBV18; D is perhaps TRBD1 (6 bases). The length of the CDR3 is 15 residues. The germline gives CDR1 KGHSH, CDR2 LQKENI. V was shortened by 2 bases and J by 4 bases, with 11 bases between the two germline ends. The CDR3 nucleotides are TGTGCCAGCTCACCAGGGGGCGCGGGCACCGGGGAGCTGTTTTTT. Its translation is CASSPGGAGTGELFF.

The V call is TRBV18, the J call TRBJ2-1, with D possibly matching TRBD1 (6 bases). The CDR3 length is 15 residues. The germline V gene has CDR1 KGHSH and CDR2 LQKENI. The V and J ends lost 2 bases and 4 bases respectively, with 12 bases between them. The DNA for the CDR3 is TGTGCCAGCTCACCAACCGGGACAAATTACAATGAGCAGTTCTTC. This gives the protein CASSPTGTNYNEQFF.

The DNA of the CDR3 is TGCGCCAGCAGCCAAGCCTACAGGGGTACTAACTATGGCTACACCTTC. Protein sequence: CASSQAYRGTNYGYTF. The chain recombines TRBV4-3 with TRBJ1-2; 7 nucleotides line up with TRBD1. The germline V gene encodes CDR1 LGHNA and CDR2 YSLEER. There are 16 residues in the CDR3. The V and J ends lost 1 base and 0 bases, in that order; junction bases with no gene match: 5.

The chain couples TRBV4-2 to TRBJ2-1; TRBD2 aligns across 10 bases. The germline V gene encodes CDR1 LGHNA and CDR2 YNFKEQ. This CDR3 has 15 residues. Germline trimming cut 4 bases from V and 7 bases from J; bases unmatched to any gene: 7. CDR3 residues: CASSRLAGASNEQFF. The CDR3, as DNA: TGTGCCAGCAGCCGGCTAGCGGGAGCTTCGAATGAGCAGTTCTTC.

This clone appeared a single time. This chain connects TRBV28 to TRBJ2-1; no clear D. CDR1 MDHEN and CDR2 SYDVKM come from the germline V gene. With 6 bases removed from V and 5 bases from J, the gap between germline ends came to 8 bases. The CDR3 spans 12 residues. In DNA, the CDR3 is TGTGCCAGCAGAATGACAAACAATGAGCAGTTCTTC. Protein: CASRMTNNEQFF. Drawing the rest from reference TRBV28 and TRBJ2-1, the complete variable domain is DVKVTQSSRYLVKRTGEKVFLECVQDMDHENMFWYRQDPGLGLRLIYFSYDVKMKEKGDIPEGYSVSREKKERFSLILESASTNQTSMYLCASRMTNNEQFFGPGTRLTVL.

This sequence joins TRBV5-8 and TRBJ2-1; TRBD2 matches 11 bases. Germline CDR1 is SGHTS and CDR2 is YDEGEE. The V gene end was trimmed by 3 bases and the J gene end by 8 bases; junction bases not matched to a gene: 13. This CDR3 has 17 amino acids. CDR3 sequence (DNA): TGTGCCAGCAGCTGGGAGAGACTAGCGGGGAGTAGCGATGAGCAGTTCTTC. It codes for CASSWERLAGSSDEQFF. Full variable domain (missing parts from reference TRBV5-8 and TRBJ2-1): EAGVTQSPTHLIKTRGQQATLRCSPISGHTSVYWYQQALGLGLQFLLWYDEGEERNRGNFPPRFSGRQFPNYSSELNVNALELEDSALYLCASSWERLAGSSDEQFFGPGTRLTVL.